Shown below are 27 T cell receptor beta chains from a single sample sequenced in a study of blood T cell repertoires in COVID-19. Only in-frame clones appear in the TCRdb table, and some are missing; sequencing was by immunoSEQ multiplex PCR. The sample yields about 71,000 clones, roughly 84% seen once. Sequenced sample: peripheral blood. All receptors come from a man aged 50-59 years with active COVID-19.

V and J are TRBV7-9 and TRBJ1-2, with D uncertain. Trimming removed 6 bases from V and 5 bases from J, with 10 bases in between. This CDR3 is built from 12 residues. Germline loops: CDR1 SEHNR, CDR2 FQNEAQ (reference sequence). The CDR3 spells CASSYQAYGYTF. As DNA, the CDR3 is TGTGCCAGCAGTTACCAGGCATATGGCTACACCTTC.

This chain joins TRBV9 and TRBJ2-1, with TRBD2 identical over 11 bases. The CDR3 is made up of 13 amino acids. The V gene end was trimmed by 3 bases and the J gene end by 9 bases; junction bases not matched to a gene: 2. CDR1 SGDLS and CDR2 YYNGEE come from the germline V gene. Here the CDR3 reads CASSAGTSGEQFF. The CDR3 DNA reads TGTGCCAGCAGCGCCGGGACTAGCGGTGAGCAGTTCTTC.

V gene TRBV9 combines with J gene TRBJ2-6; D may be TRBD1 (6 bases). The CDR3 is 16 residues long. V lost 4 bases, J lost 0 bases, and 11 bases lay in between. The germline V gene encodes CDR1 SGDLS and CDR2 YYNGEE. CDR3 sequence: CASSPGDPSGANVLTF. In nucleotides, the CDR3 is TGTGCCAGCAGCCCAGGGGATCCCTCTGGGGCCAACGTCCTGACTTTC.

The chain employs TRBV5-1 and TRBJ2-1; tentatively, D is TRBD1 (6 bases). V was clipped by 0 bases and J by 7 bases, with 11 bases between them. Germline CDR1 is SGHRS and CDR2 is YFSETQ. The CDR3 totals 14 residues. The CDR3 is CASSLAVGANEQFF. The CDR3 DNA reads TGCGCCAGCAGCTTGGCCGTGGGGGCTAATGAGCAGTTCTTC.

This chain connects TRBV6-1 to TRBJ1-1; 7 bases line up with TRBD1. The V gene end was trimmed by 2 bases and the J gene end by 4 bases; junction bases not matched to a gene: 7. Germline V CDR1 and CDR2: MNHNS, SASEGT. The CDR3 is 15 residues long. The CDR3 DNA is TGTGCCAGCAGTGAACTTGCCGCAGGGGGCACTGAAGCTTTCTTT. Translated, it gives CASSELAAGGTEAFF.

The chain uses TRBV19 and TRBJ1-1; 9 bases are a match to TRBD1. The CDR3 length is 15 residues. V gave up 7 bases and J gave up 0 bases; unmatched junction bases: 6. Germline V gives CDR1 LNHDA, CDR2 SQIVND (reference sequence). The CDR3 here is CASNYRDRVNTEAFF. CDR3 nucleotides: TGTGCCAGTAATTATCGGGACAGGGTGAACACTGAAGCTTTCTTT.

The genes are TRBV5-1 and TRBJ2-5, with TRBD1 matching 8 bases. The CDR3 loop spans 12 amino acids. V lost 4 bases to trimming and J lost 5 bases; unmatched junction nucleotides: 1. CDR1 is SGHRS, CDR2 YFSETQ, per germline. The CDR3 protein is CASSRTGETQYF. The CDR3 nucleotides are TGCGCCAGCAGCAGGACAGGGGAGACCCAGTACTTC.

The CDR3 reads CASSLRQGSSTDTQYF. In nucleotides, the CDR3 is TGTGCCAGCAGTTTAAGACAGGGGAGTAGCACAGATACGCAGTATTTT. This chain joins TRBV27 and TRBJ2-3; TRBD1 aligns across 8 bases. From germline, CDR1 is MNHEY and CDR2 SMNVEV (reference sequence). The length of the CDR3 is 16 residues. V gave up 2 bases and J gave up 0 bases; unmatched junction bases: 4.

The chain carries TRBV6-5 and TRBJ2-7, with 7 positions matching TRBD2. After removal of 6 bases from V and 2 bases from J, the junction contained 7 bases not matched to a gene. The germline gives CDR1 MNHEY, CDR2 SVGAGI. This CDR3 has 14 amino acids. CDR3 coding DNA: TGTGCCAGCAGCTTGGGGGGGTCCGCCTACGAGCAGTACTTC. It encodes CASSLGGSAYEQYF.

This clone showed up just a few times. V and J are TRBV25-1 and TRBJ1-2; 10 bases are shared with TRBD1. The CDR3 extends over 15 amino acids. CDR1 and CDR2 (germline): MGHDK, SYGVNS. V lost 6 bases to trimming and J lost 4 bases; unmatched junction nucleotides: 8. The CDR3 spells CASSRDRGELYGYTF. The CDR3 DNA is TGTGCCAGCAGCCGGGACAGGGGCGAACTCTATGGCTACACCTTC.

The chain employs TRBV15 and TRBJ1-1; 9 nucleotides agree with TRBD1. The CDR3 has 15 residues. Trimming took 8 bases from V and 4 from J; bases not matched to a gene: 11. Germline loops: CDR1 LNHNV, CDR2 YYDKDF (reference sequence). Written as DNA, the CDR3 is TGTGCCACCGTGTGGGGACAGGGTAGGAGCACTGAAGCTTTCTTT. The encoded protein is CATVWGQGRSTEAFF.

The genes are TRBV11-2 and TRBJ2-2; TRBD1 agrees at 9 bases. Germline-derived CDR1 and CDR2 are SGHAT and FQNNGV. Germline trimming cut 4 bases from V and 5 bases from J; bases unmatched to any gene: 5. The CDR3 consists of 15 residues. The CDR3 DNA reads TGTGCCAGCAGCTCTGGGACAGGGTGGACCGGGGAGCTGTTTTTT. Translating gives CASSSGTGWTGELFF.

A remark on this clone: The same CDR3 also results from other DNA sequences found in this sample. In DNA form, the CDR3 reads TGTGCCAGCAGTTCAGGGACCAAAAACATTCAGTACTTC. Translated: CASSSGTKNIQYF. The V gene is TRBV12-3 or TRBV12-4, the J gene TRBJ2-4, with a tentative D call TRBD1 (5 bases). This CDR3 comprises 13 residues. Trimming shortened V by 4 bases and J by 2 bases, and 6 bases separated the two germline ends.

The chain links TRBV19 to TRBJ2-7; tentative D call: TRBD2 (7 bases). In germline, CDR1 is LNHDA, CDR2 SQIVND (reference sequence). The CDR3 consists of 16 residues. Trimming took off 1 base at V and 0 bases at J, with 13 bases between the two ends. CDR3 region: CASSIGWGGLSYEQYF. The CDR3 coding sequence is TGTGCCAGTAGTATAGGATGGGGGGGCCTCTCCTACGAGCAGTACTTC.

This chain connects TRBV11-2 to TRBJ1-1; 9 nucleotides agree with TRBD1. The CDR3 has 14 amino acids. CDR1 is SGHAT and CDR2 is FQNNGV in the germline V gene. J lost 6 bases, V lost 5 bases, and 7 bases had no gene match. The CDR3 sequence is CASSQGQGFSEAFF. CDR3 nucleotides: TGTGCCAGCAGCCAGGGACAGGGATTTTCTGAAGCTTTCTTT.

J is TRBJ2-1 and V is TRBV11-1, with D maybe TRBD1 (6 bases). Germline lookup yields CDR1 SGHAT and CDR2 FQDESV (reference sequence). The CDR3 is 14 amino acids. Trimming cost V 5 bases and J 12 bases, with 20 bases left between them. CDR3 sequence reads: CASSAGRGGIGQFF. Here the CDR3 DNA reads TGTGCCAGCAGCGCCGGACGAGGGGGAATTGGGCAGTTCTTC. Supplemented by reference TRBV11-1 and TRBJ2-1, the full variable domain reads EAEVAQSPRYKITEKSQAVAFWCDPISGHATLYWYRQILGQGPELLVQFQDESVVDDSQLPKDRFSAERLKGVDSTLKIQPAELGDSAMYLCASSAGRGGIGQFFGPGTRLTVL.

This clone was observed a single time. V gene TRBV3-1 (or the pseudogene TRBV3-2) combines with J gene TRBJ1-1; weak D call: TRBD1 (5 bases). CDR3 length equals 15 residues. From germline, CDR1 is LGHDT and CDR2 YNNKEL (reference sequence). V shed 0 bases and J shed 1 base, with 9 bases lying between them. Written as DNA, the CDR3 is TGTGCCAGCAGCCAAGAAGGGGCAGGGAACACTGAAGCTTTCTTT. As protein: CASSQEGAGNTEAFF.

This chain uses TRBV19 with TRBJ1-1, with D perhaps TRBD1 (5 bases). Trimming left V 4 bases short and J 0 bases short, with 6 bases between. This CDR3 has 13 residues. Germline CDR1 reads LNHDA; CDR2 reads SQIVND (reference sequence). As DNA, the CDR3 is TGTGCCAGTAGTACGACAGTGAACACTGAAGCTTTCTTT. Its protein product is CASSTTVNTEAFF.

The rearrangement links TRBV29-1 to TRBJ2-7, with D perhaps matching TRBD1 (6 bases). V was clipped by 7 bases and J by 0 bases, with 19 bases between them. The CDR3 is 15 amino acids. CDR1 is SQVTM and CDR2 is ANQGSEA in the germline V gene. CDR3 in amino acids: CSAVLGASGSYEQYF. The CDR3 DNA is TGCAGCGCCGTTTTGGGGGCATCCGGCTCCTACGAGCAGTACTTC.

This clone was observed once. The chain links TRBV4-1 to TRBJ2-5, with 8 bases identical to TRBD2. V gave up 3 bases and J gave up 5 bases; unmatched junction bases: 17. The CDR3 spans 18 residues. CDR1 and CDR2 from the germline V gene are MGHRA and YSYEKL. Written as DNA, the CDR3 is TGCGCCAGCAGCCACGTAGAAGGGACGGGAGGGTCAGCTGAGACCCAGTACTTC. Its translation: CASSHVEGTGGSAETQYF.

This chain uses TRBV2 with TRBJ2-7, with TRBD1 matching over 8 bases. The CDR3 runs 13 residues. With V trimmed by 4 bases and J by 2 bases, 1 base remained unmatched. Germline values: CDR1 SNHLY, CDR2 FYNNEI. CDR3 nucleotides: TGTGCCAGCAGTGCACAGGGGGCCTACGAGCAGTACGTC. It codes for CASSAQGAYEQYV.

CDR3 protein: CASSLGQALGGYTF. The DNA for the CDR3 is TGCGCCAGCAGCTTGGGTCAGGCCCTCGGTGGCTACACCTTC. The V and J genes are TRBV5-1 and TRBJ1-2; D not certain. The CDR3 is 14 residues long. From germline, CDR1 is SGHRS and CDR2 YFSETQ. Trimming stripped 0 bases from V and 7 bases from J, with 13 bases between.

The CDR3 reads CASSKVIGVGQYF. The CDR3 coding sequence is TGTGCCAGCAGCAAAGTGATCGGGGTTGGGCAGTACTTC. The chain combines TRBV21-1 with TRBJ2-7; the D call of TRBD2 is as the table states it, not checked on the DNA. TRBV21-1 is given as a pseudogene. The CDR3 totals 13 residues.

The V and J genes are TRBV18 and TRBJ2-1; perhaps TRBD2 as D (5 bases). The CDR3 sequence is 14 residues long. V was pared by 4 bases and J by 3 bases, with 10 bases between. The germline gives CDR1 KGHSH, CDR2 LQKENI. In nucleotides, the CDR3 is TGTGCCAGCTCACTAGCGACCCACTACAATGAGCAGTTCTTC. Protein: CASSLATHYNEQFF. Combining the CDR3 with reference TRBV18 and TRBJ2-1 gives the whole variable domain NAGVMQNPRHLVRRRGQEARLRCSPMKGHSHVYWYRQLPEEGLKFMVYLQKENIIDESGMPKERFSAEFPKEGPSILRIQQVVRGDSAAYFCASSLATHYNEQFFGPGTRLTVL.

The chain recombines TRBV7-2 with TRBJ1-2; unclear D gene. Deletions cut 3 bases from V and 0 bases from J, with 8 bases between. There are 14 residues in the CDR3. Germline V gene lookup returns CDR1 SGHTA and CDR2 FQGNSA. The CDR3 DNA is TGTGCCAGCAGCTTTGACGGGTCTAACTATGGCTACACCTTC. Its translation is CASSFDGSNYGYTF.

The chain joins TRBV6-5 to TRBJ2-5, with 8 bases aligning to TRBD2. V shed 8 bases, J shed 5 bases, and the junction held 10 bases outside the gene matches. Germline V gene data show CDR1 as MNHEY and CDR2 as SVGAGI. The CDR3 extends over 14 amino acids. CDR3 bases: TGTGCCAGCCATAGCGCGGGGGGAACGGAGACCCAGTACTTC. Residues: CASHSAGGTETQYF.

V usage is TRBV4-1 and J usage is TRBJ1-2, with 10 bases fitting TRBD1. CDR3 size: 15 residues. The germline gives CDR1 MGHRA, CDR2 YSYEKL. Trimming took 4 bases from V and 4 from J; bases not matched to a gene: 6. CDR3 residues: CASSPTGGASYGYTF. The CDR3 nucleotides read TGCGCCAGCAGCCCGACAGGGGGCGCGAGCTATGGCTACACCTTC.